This T cell receptor beta chain was identified during a study of blood T cell repertoires in COVID-19. The overall study: Collection of acute and convalescent COVID-19 samples took place in the United States, Italy and Spain. PBMCs, B-cell-depleted T cells, or T cells provided the cDNA or gDNA that made up the material.

Original processing methods: Reference gene primer amplification yielded estimated nucleated cell counts. Data came from immunoSEQ multiplex PCR; TCRdb stores just in-frame clones and leaves some out. The D gene and trimming were derived from the DNA, and the V and J assignments and clone size from that table. The table lists around 120,000 clones, around four fifths of them singletons. Unmatched junction bases numbered 4, after V lost 5 bases and J lost 5 bases. CDR1 is MNHEY, CDR2 SMNVEV, per germline (reference sequence). There are 13 residues in the CDR3. Sequencing was done on a sample of peripheral blood. The source is a middle-aged man with active or convalescent COVID-19. The V gene is TRBV27, the J gene TRBJ2-7; 9 bases agree with TRBD1. The DNA for the CDR3 is TGTGCCAGCAGTCCCGGGACAGGGAACGAGCAGTACTTC. The encoded protein is CASSPGTGNEQYF.